Included here is one T cell receptor (beta chain) sequence, with context. Both 60 Vbeta primers and 13 Jbeta primers went into the PCR. The repertoire was sequenced with immunoSEQ multiplex PCR; TCRdb's copy has only in-frame clones and lacks some. The profile shows about 130,000 clones, around two thirds of them singletons. This specimen comes from a study of cytomegalovirus exposure and HLA in healthy donors. Source material: PBMCs. This sequence was found in a man in his fifties or sixties in good health and CMV-seropositive.

The CDR3 loop reads CASSPDPGDYGYTF. CDR3 in DNA: TGTGCCAGCAGCCCCGACCCAGGGGACTATGGCTACACCTTC. This rearrangement joins TRBV7-2 to TRBJ1-2; weak D call: TRBD1 (6 bases). Germline assignment: CDR1 SGHTA and CDR2 FQGNSA. The germline V and J ends were trimmed by 5 bases and 3 bases, with 13 bases remaining between them. The CDR3 has 14 amino acids. The complete variable domain, with remaining parts taken from reference TRBV7-2 and TRBJ1-2, reads GAGVSQSPSNKVTEKGKDVELRCDPISGHTALYWYRQSLGQGLEFLIYFQGNSAPDKSGLPSDRFSAERTGGSVSTLTIQRTQQEDSAVYLCASSPDPGDYGYTFGSGTRLTVV.